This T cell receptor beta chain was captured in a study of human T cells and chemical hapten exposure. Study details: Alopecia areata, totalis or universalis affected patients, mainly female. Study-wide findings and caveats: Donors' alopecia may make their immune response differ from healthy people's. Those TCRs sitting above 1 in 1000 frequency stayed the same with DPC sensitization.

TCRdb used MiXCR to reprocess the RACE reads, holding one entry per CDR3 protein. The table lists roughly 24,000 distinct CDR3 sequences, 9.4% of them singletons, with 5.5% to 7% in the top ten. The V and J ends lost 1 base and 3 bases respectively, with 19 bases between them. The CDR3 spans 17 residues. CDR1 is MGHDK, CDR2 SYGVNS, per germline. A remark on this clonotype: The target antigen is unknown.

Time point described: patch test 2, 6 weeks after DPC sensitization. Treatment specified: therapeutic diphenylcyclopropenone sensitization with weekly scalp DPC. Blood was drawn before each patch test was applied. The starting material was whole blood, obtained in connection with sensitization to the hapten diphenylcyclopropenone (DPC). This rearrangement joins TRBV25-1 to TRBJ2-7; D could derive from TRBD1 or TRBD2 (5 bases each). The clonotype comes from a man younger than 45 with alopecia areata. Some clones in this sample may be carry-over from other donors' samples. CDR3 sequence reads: CASSESPGAARDYEQYF. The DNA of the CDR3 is TGTGCCAGCAGTGAATCCCCCGGGGCCGCGAGAGACTACGAGCAGTACTTC.